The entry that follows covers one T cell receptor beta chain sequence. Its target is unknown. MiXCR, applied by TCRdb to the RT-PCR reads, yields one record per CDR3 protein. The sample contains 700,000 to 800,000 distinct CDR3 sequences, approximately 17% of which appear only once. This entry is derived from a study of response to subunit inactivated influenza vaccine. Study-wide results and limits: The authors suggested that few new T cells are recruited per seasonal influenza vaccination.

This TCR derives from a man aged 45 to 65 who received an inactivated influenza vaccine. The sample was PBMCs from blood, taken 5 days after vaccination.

The CDR3 DNA reads as TGCAGCGTTGTAGTATTGGGGGCAGATACGCAGTATTTT. Its protein is CSVVVLGADTQYF. The J gene is TRBJ2-3, the V gene TRBV29-1, with D possibly called TRBD1 or TRBD2 (5 bases each). Trimming cost V 4 bases and J 4 bases, with 12 bases left between them. Germline-derived CDR1 and CDR2 are SQVTM and ANQGSEA. The CDR3 length is 13 residues.